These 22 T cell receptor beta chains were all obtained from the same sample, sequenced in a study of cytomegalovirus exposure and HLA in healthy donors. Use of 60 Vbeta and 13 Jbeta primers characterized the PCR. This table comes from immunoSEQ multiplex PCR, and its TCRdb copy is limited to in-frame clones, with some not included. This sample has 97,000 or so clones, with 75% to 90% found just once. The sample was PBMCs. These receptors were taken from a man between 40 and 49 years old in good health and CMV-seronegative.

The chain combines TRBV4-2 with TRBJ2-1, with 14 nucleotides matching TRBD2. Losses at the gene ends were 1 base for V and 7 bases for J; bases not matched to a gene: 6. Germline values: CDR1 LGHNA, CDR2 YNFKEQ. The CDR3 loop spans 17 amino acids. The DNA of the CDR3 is TGTGCCAGCAGCCAAGTCCCGACTAGCGGGGGGGCGAATGAGCAGTTCTTC. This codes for CASSQVPTSGGANEQFF.

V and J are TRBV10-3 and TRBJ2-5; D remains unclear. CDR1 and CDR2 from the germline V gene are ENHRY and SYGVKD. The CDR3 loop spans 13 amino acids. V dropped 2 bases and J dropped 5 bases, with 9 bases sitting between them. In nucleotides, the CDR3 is TGTGCCATCAGTGAGGGAAACGGGGAGACCCAGTACTTC. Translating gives CAISEGNGETQYF.

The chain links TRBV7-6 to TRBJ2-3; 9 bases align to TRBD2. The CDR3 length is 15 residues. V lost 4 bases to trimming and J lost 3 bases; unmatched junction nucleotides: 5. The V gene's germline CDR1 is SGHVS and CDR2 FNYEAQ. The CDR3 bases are TGTGCCAGCAGCTCCAAGCGGGGGGAGACAGATACGCAGTATTTT. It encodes CASSSKRGETDTQYF. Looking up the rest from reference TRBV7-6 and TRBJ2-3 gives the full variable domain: GAGVSQSPRYKVTKRGQDVALRCDPISGHVSLYWYRQALGQGPEFLTYFNYEAQQDKSGLPNDRFSAERPEGSISTLTIQRTEQRDSAMYRCASSSKRGETDTQYFGPGTRLTVL.

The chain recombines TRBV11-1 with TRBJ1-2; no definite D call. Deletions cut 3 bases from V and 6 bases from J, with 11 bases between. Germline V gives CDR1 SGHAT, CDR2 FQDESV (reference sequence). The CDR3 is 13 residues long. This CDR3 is CASSLRVGHGYTF. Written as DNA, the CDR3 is TGTGCCAGCAGCTTGAGGGTCGGCCATGGCTACACCTTC.

DNA of the CDR3: TGTGCCAGTAGTGACAGGGTAGGAGCTTTCTTT. Its translation is CASSDRVGAFF. The chain joins TRBV19 to TRBJ1-1; TRBD1 matches at 7 bases. V gave up 5 bases and J gave up 10 bases; unmatched junction bases: 4. The CDR3 consists of 11 residues. Germline V gene data show CDR1 as LNHDA and CDR2 as SQIVND (reference sequence).

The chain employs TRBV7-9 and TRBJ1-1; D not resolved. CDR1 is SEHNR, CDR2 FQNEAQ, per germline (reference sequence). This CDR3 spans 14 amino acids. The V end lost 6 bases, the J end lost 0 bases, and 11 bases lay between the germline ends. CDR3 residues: CASRDSTVNTEAFF. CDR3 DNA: TGTGCCAGCAGGGACTCGACGGTGAACACTGAAGCTTTCTTT.

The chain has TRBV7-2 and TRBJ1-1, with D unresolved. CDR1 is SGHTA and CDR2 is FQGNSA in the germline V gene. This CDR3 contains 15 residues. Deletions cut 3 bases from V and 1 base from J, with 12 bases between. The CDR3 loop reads CASSFLGVRNTEAFF. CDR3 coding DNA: TGTGCCAGCAGCTTTCTAGGAGTCAGGAACACTGAAGCTTTCTTT.

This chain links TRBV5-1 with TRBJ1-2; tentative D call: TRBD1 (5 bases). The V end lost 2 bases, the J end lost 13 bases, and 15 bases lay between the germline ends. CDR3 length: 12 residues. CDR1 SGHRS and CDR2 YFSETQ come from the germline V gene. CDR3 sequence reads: CASSFGGALSTF. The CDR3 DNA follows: TGCGCCAGCAGCTTCGGCGGGGCCTTGAGCACCTTC.

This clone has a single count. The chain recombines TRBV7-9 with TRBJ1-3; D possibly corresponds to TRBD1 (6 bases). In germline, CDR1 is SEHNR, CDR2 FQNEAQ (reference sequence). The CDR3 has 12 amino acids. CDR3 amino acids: CSTGQFVGAIYF. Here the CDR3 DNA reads TGTTCCACCGGACAGTTCGTGGGGGCCATATATTTT.

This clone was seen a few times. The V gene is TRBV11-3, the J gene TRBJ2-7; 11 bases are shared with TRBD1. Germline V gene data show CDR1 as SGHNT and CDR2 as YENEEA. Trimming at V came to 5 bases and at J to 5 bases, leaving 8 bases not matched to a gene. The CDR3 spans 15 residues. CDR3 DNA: TGTGCCAGCAGCCCCCAGGACAGGGGGCTCGACGAGCAGTACTTC. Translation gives CASSPQDRGLDEQYF.

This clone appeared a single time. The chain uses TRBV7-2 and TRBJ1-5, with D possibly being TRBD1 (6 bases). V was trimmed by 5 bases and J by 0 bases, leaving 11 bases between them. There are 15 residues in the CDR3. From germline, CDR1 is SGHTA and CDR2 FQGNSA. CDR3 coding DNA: TGTGCCAGCAGCCACAGGGACCATAGCAATCAGCCCCAGCATTTT. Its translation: CASSHRDHSNQPQHF.

CDR3 in amino acids: CASSRPGQGYSEQYF. CDR3 sequence (DNA): TGCGCCAGCAGCCGGCCGGGACAGGGATACTCCGAGCAGTACTTC. This sequence joins TRBV5-1 and TRBJ2-7, with 9 bases fitting TRBD1. The CDR3 runs 15 residues. Trimming cost V 4 bases and J 6 bases; bases outside gene matches: 11. Germline V lookup: CDR1 SGHRS, CDR2 YFSETQ.

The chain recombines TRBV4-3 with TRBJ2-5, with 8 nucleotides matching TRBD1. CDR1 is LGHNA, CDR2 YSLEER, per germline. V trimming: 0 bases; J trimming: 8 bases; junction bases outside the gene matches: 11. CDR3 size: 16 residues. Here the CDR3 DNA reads TGCGCCAGCAGCCAAGATAGAGCTATGGCAGGGGGCACCCAGTACTTC. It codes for CASSQDRAMAGGTQYF.

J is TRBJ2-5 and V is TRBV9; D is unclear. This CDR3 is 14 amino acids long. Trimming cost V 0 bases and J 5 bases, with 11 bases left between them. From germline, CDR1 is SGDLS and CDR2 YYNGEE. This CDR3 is CASSVGVSRETQYF. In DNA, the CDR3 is TGTGCCAGCAGCGTAGGCGTAAGTCGGGAGACCCAGTACTTC.

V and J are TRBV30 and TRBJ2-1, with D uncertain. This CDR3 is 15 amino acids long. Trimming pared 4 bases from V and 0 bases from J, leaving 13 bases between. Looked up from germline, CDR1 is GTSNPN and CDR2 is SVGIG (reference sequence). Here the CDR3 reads CAWTGWQRSYNEQFF. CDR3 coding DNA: TGTGCCTGGACGGGTTGGCAACGCTCCTACAATGAGCAGTTCTTC.

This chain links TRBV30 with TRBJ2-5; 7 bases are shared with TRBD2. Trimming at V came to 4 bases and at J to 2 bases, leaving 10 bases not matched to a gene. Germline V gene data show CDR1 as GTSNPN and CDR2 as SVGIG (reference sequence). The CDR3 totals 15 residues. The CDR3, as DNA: TGTGCCTGGAAGTCCACTAGCGCACTACAAGAGACCCAGTACTTC. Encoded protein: CAWKSTSALQETQYF.

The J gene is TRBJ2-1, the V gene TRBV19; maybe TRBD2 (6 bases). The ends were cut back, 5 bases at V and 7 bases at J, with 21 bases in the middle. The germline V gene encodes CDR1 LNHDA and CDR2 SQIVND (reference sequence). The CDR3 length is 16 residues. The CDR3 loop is CASSPLSGRFRNEQFF. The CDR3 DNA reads TGTGCCAGTAGTCCCCTTAGTGGGAGGTTCAGGAATGAGCAGTTCTTC.

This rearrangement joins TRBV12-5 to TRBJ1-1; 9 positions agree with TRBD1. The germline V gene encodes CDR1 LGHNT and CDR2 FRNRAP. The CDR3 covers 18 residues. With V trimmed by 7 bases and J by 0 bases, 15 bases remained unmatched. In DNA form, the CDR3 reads TGTGCTAGTGTTCCCCCCGCAGCACAGGGGGCCTTGAACACTGAAGCTTTCTTT. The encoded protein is CASVPPAAQGALNTEAFF.

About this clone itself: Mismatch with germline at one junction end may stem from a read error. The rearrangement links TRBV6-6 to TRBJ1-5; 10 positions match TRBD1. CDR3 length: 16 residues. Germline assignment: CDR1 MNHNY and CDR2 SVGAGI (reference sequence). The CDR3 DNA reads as TGTGCCAGCCGACCCCGGGACAGGGGAGGCAATCAGCCCCGGCATTTT. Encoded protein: CASRPRDRGGNQPRHF.

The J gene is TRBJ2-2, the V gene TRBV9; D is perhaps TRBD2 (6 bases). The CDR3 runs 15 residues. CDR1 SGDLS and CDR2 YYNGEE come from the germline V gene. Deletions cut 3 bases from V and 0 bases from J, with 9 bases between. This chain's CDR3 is CASSAGTSNTGELFF. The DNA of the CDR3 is TGTGCCAGCAGCGCCGGGACTTCGAACACCGGGGAGCTGTTTTTT.

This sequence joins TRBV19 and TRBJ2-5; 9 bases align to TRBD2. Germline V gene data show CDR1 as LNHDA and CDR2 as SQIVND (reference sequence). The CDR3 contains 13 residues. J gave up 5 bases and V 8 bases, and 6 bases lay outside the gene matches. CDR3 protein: CASAGGGIETQYF. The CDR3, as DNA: TGTGCCAGTGCGGGGGGGGGAATTGAGACCCAGTACTTC.

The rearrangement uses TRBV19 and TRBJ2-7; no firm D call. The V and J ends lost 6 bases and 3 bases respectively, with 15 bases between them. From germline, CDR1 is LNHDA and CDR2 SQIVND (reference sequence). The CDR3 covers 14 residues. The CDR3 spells CASRLTHRGYEQYF. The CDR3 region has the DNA TGTGCCAGTAGACTGACTCATCGAGGCTACGAGCAGTACTTC.